This TCR beta chain emerged from a study of blood T cell repertoires in COVID-19. Overall study context: Italy, Spain and the United States were the sources of the convalescent and acute COVID-19 samples. The analysed material was cDNA or gDNA that came from T cells, B-cell-depleted T cells, or PBMCs.

Original methodology: Cell counts per sample came from amplifying reference gene primers. Using immunoSEQ multiplex PCR, the repertoire was profiled, and TCRdb retains in-frame clones only, with some absent. V, J and clone size are those of that table, while D and trimming were read from the DNA. The table includes about 150,000 clones, around 77% detected once. The germline V gene encodes CDR1 SGHRS and CDR2 YFSETQ. Trimming cost V 4 bases and J 3 bases; bases outside gene matches: 6. The CDR3 is made up of 14 amino acids. The specimen was peripheral blood. This clonotype originated in a man between 50 and 59 years old with active or convalescent COVID-19. V usage is TRBV5-1 and J usage is TRBJ2-5; 7 nucleotides align to TRBD1. The CDR3 DNA follows: TGCGCCAGCAGCATCTCCACAGGGGAAGAGACCCAGTACTTC. As protein: CASSISTGEETQYF.